The 9 T cell receptor beta chains listed next were all sequenced from one sample in a study of T-cell reconstitution after alpha-beta-depleted transplantation in children. Unique molecular identifiers were incorporated into the prepared TCRbeta library. TCRdb passed the PCR reads through MiXCR, listing each CDR3 protein once. The sample includes approximately 150,000 distinct CDR3 sequences, 7.5% to 9% of them seen just once. The sample here was PBMCs, mostly from graft donor cells, taken 180 days after TCRalphabeta/CD19-depleted stem cell transplant. These receptors came from a female patient aged 2-10 years who had a stem cell transplant for congenital amegakaryocytic thrombocytopenia, so the T cells may come from the graft donor.

This clonotype was counted ten times or more. This CDR3 is CASSRSGTTYEQYF. The CDR3 DNA is TGTGCCAGCAGCCGCTCGGGCACGACCTACGAGCAGTACTTC. The rearrangement joins TRBV3-1 to TRBJ2-7; unclear D gene. The CDR3 is 14 amino acids. Germline V gene data show CDR1 as LGHDT and CDR2 as YNNKEL (reference sequence). The V end lost 4 bases, the J end lost 2 bases, and 12 bases lay between the germline ends.

This clonotype came up a few times. The chain has TRBV6-1 and TRBJ2-1; D tentatively reads TRBD1 or TRBD2 (5 bases each). Trimming left V 7 bases short and J 6 bases short, with 16 bases between. The CDR3 sequence is 14 residues long. CDR1 and CDR2 from the germline V gene are MNHNS and SASEGT. The CDR3 sequence: CASTRSTRGNEQFF. The CDR3 DNA reads as TGTGCCAGCACCCGATCGACGAGGGGCAATGAGCAGTTCTTC.

The rearrangement joins TRBV21-1 to TRBJ1-2. TRBV21-1 is reported as a pseudogene. The CDR3 totals 20 residues. CDR3 loop: CASSKGRVSRQSSGNYGYTF. The DNA of the CDR3 is TGTGCCAGCAGCAAAGGGAGGGTCTCCAGACAGAGCTCGGGCAACTATGGCTACACCTTC.

This clonotype has at least ten counts. The chain couples TRBV10-3 to TRBJ2-7; TRBD2 aligns across 10 bases. The CDR3 covers 18 residues. CDR1 and CDR2 from the germline V gene are ENHRY and SYGVKD. The V gene end was trimmed by 6 bases and the J gene end by 0 bases; junction bases not matched to a gene: 14. The CDR3: CAIRDQTSGRTSSYEQYF. The CDR3 nucleotides read TGTGCCATCAGGGACCAGACTAGCGGGCGAACAAGCTCCTACGAGCAGTACTTC.

This clonotype was observed a handful of times. An end of the junction differs from the germline gene, which may be a read error. This chain uses TRBV7-9 with TRBJ2-1, with a tentative D call TRBD2 (6 bases). Germline V gene lookup returns CDR1 SEHNR and CDR2 FQNEAQ (reference sequence). CDR3 length equals 12 residues. The chain's CDR3 is CASTLAANEQFF. The CDR3 nucleotides read TGTGCCAGCACCTTAGCGGCCAATGAGCAGTTCTTC.

Many counts were recorded for this clonotype. This chain links TRBV12-3 or TRBV12-4 with TRBJ2-5; D is uncertain. The CDR3 consists of 13 residues. V dropped 2 bases and J dropped 4 bases, with 8 bases sitting between them. The CDR3 DNA reads as TGTGCCAGCAGTTTAAGCCAAGGAGAGACCCAGTACTTC. Residues: CASSLSQGETQYF.

This chain uses TRBV15 with TRBJ2-1; D might be TRBD2 (5 bases). CDR1 is LNHNV, CDR2 YYDKDF, per germline (reference sequence). V lost 0 bases to trimming and J lost 6 bases, with 12 bases between them. The CDR3 is made up of 15 amino acids. In nucleotides, the CDR3 is TGTGCCACCAGCAGAGATCCCCGGGGTAGCAATGAGCAGTTCTTC. Protein sequence: CATSRDPRGSNEQFF.

This clonotype appeared many times. The chain carries TRBV29-1 and TRBJ2-3; the D gene is possibly TRBD2 (5 bases). The V and J ends lost 8 bases and 0 bases respectively, with 12 bases between them. The CDR3 length is 13 residues. Germline V lookup: CDR1 SQVTM, CDR2 ANQGSEA. The CDR3 reads CSYSWTSTDTQYF. CDR3 bases: TGCAGCTACTCGTGGACTAGCACAGATACGCAGTATTTT.

This clonotype was counted many times. This chain connects TRBV5-1 to TRBJ2-7; perhaps D is TRBD1 or TRBD2 (6 bases each). The germline CDR1 and CDR2 sequences are SGHRS and YFSETQ. Trimming cost V 7 bases and J 1 base, with 15 bases left between them. There are 14 residues in the CDR3. In DNA form, the CDR3 reads TGCGCCAGCGGACCAGGGGCGGGGTCCTACGAGCAGTACTTC. The encoded protein is CASGPGAGSYEQYF.